This T cell receptor beta chain was observed in a study of neoadjuvant anti-PD-1 for oral cavity cancer. Study information: Patients without progression got a fourth dose around day 43.

Only in-frame clones appear in the TCRdb table, and some are missing; sequencing was by immunoSEQ multiplex PCR. Here the sample spans under 85,000 clones, approximately 80% being singletons. V was shortened by 3 bases and J by 3 bases, with 6 bases between the two germline ends. Germline V lookup: CDR1 DFQATT, CDR2 SNEGSKA (reference sequence). The CDR3 length is 11 residues. This TCR was sampled from a person aged 40 to 85 with oral cavity squamous cell carcinoma. Sequencing was performed on PBMCs, taken before nivolumab (anti-PD-1) treatment. The chain carries TRBV20-1 and TRBJ2-7; D is unresolved. In DNA form, the CDR3 reads TGCAGTGCTAGTCGGCTCTACGAGCAGTACTTC. Its translation: CSASRLYEQYF.